The clone carrying this T cell receptor beta chain was detected once. This specimen comes from a study of blood T cell repertoires in COVID-19. Whole-study context: Nucleic acid was either cDNA or gDNA, and it came from T cells, B-cell-depleted T cells, or PBMCs.

Germline V CDR1 and CDR2: MNHEY, SVGAGI. The CDR3 contains 13 residues. V dropped 4 bases and J dropped 8; count of bases not matched to a gene: 3. This table comes from immunoSEQ multiplex PCR, and its TCRdb copy is limited to in-frame clones, with some not included. The table records approximately 200,000 clones, approximately 79% of them present only once. This clonotype originated in a human donor in a cohort sampled during active COVID-19. V and J are TRBV6-5 and TRBJ1-2, with 11 bases lining up with TRBD1. The sample comprised peripheral blood. CDR3 sequence reads: CASSFGQGAGYTF. CDR3 nucleotides: TGTGCCAGCAGTTTCGGACAGGGGGCGGGCTACACCTTC.